The TCR beta chain under discussion was sequenced for a study of T cell changes during pregnancy in multiple sclerosis (dated by TCRdb to between 2019 and 2020). Background on the whole study: The study looked at changes in the T cell repertoire across pregnancy in women with multiple sclerosis.

According to the germline V gene, CDR1 reads SNHLY and CDR2 reads FYNNEI. Measured from the cysteine to the phenylalanine, the CDR3 is 14 residues long. The sequence is cut down to CDR3 DNA, 42 bases in frame from base 1. Trimming takes 6 bases off V and 3 bases off J; junction bases not matched to a gene: 3. The library relied on the immunoSEQ multiplex PCR assay. The clones in this table, taken by TCRdb from immuneACCESS, are in-frame only. Not every clone is retained; where verified, under half of the shortfall comes from an unresolved V gene, and the cause of the rest is unknown. Counted in this sample were about 52,000 clones; around nine tenths of them appeared once. The top ten hold roughly 0.36% of the sample. As to this clone: Its recognized antigen is unknown. Per-base quality was not reported, and no clone a single base away is much larger than it.

The chain is made from TRBV2 and TRBJ1-2; 11 bases in between match TRBD1. This clonotype originated in a female donor with multiple sclerosis, enrolled in a pregnancy study. The specimen comprised CD4+ T cells from peripheral blood mononuclear cells, sampled before pregnancy. The CDR3 reads CASRRTGGDYGYTF. In nucleotides, the sequence is TGTGCCAGCAGGCGGACAGGGGGCGACTATGGCTACACCTTC.